These 19 T cell receptor beta chains were sequenced from one sample in a study of blood T cell repertoires in COVID-19. Clones were read by immunoSEQ multiplex PCR, and TCRdb kept only the in-frame ones, dropping some. This sample carries over 150,000 clones, approximately 88% of them seen once, and the ten largest clones take around 6.3%. Specimen: peripheral blood. The receptor source for this set is a woman in her 40s with COVID-19, enrolled during active disease.

A remark on this clone: Other DNA variants within this sample encode the same CDR3. This rearrangement joins TRBV28 to TRBJ1-1; D perhaps matches TRBD1 (6 bases). The CDR3 sequence is 15 residues long. V lost 1 base, J lost 4 bases, and 13 bases lay in between. Germline V CDR1 and CDR2: MDHEN, SYDVKM. In DNA, the CDR3 is TGTGCCAGCAGTTTATCTGGCCCCAGGGGCACTGAAGCTTTCTTT. Protein product: CASSLSGPRGTEAFF.

The gene calls are TRBV29-1 and TRBJ2-3; 9 positions agree with TRBD2. This CDR3 has 15 residues. Trimming cost V 0 bases and J 7 bases; bases outside gene matches: 8. CDR1 is SQVTM, CDR2 ANQGSEA, per germline. The DNA for the CDR3 is TGCAGCGTTGAAGATCGAGGCGGGGGGGTAAATACGCAGTATTTT. This sequence encodes CSVEDRGGGVNTQYF.

The chain is built from TRBV27 and TRBJ2-7, with 7 bases fitting TRBD1. Germline V gene data show CDR1 as MNHEY and CDR2 as SMNVEV (reference sequence). The J segment lost 3 bases and the V segment lost 4 bases, leaving 12 bases of the junction unmatched. This CDR3 is built from 16 residues. CDR3 in DNA: TGTGCCAGCAGTTCCCTTTTACGGGACAGAGACTACGAGCAGTACTTC. Amino acid sequence: CASSSLLRDRDYEQYF.

Concerning this clone itself: A junction boundary mismatches the germline segment, possibly from a read error. CDR3 DNA: TGTGCTAGCAGCAGGGGAGGTTCGGAGACCCAGTACTTC. Translation gives CASSRGGSETQYF. The chain employs TRBV7-7 and TRBJ2-5; D possibly uses TRBD1 or TRBD2 (6 bases each). The V gene's germline CDR1 is SSHAT and CDR2 FNYEAQ (reference sequence). The CDR3 spans 13 residues.

This chain connects TRBV7-6 to TRBJ2-1; 10 bases map to TRBD2. The V gene's germline CDR1 is SGHVS and CDR2 FNYEAQ. The CDR3 is made up of 16 amino acids. V lost 3 bases to trimming and J lost 10 bases; unmatched junction nucleotides: 12. In nucleotides, the CDR3 is TGTGCCAGCAGCTTGGGAACTAGCGGGGCCATGGGGGAGCAGTTCTTC. Translating it yields CASSLGTSGAMGEQFF.

This chain links TRBV6-6 with TRBJ1-6, with TRBD1 as a possible D gene (6 bases). The CDR3 loop spans 15 amino acids. With 2 bases removed from V and 6 bases from J, the gap between germline ends came to 11 bases. In germline, CDR1 is MNHNY, CDR2 SVGAGI (reference sequence). The CDR3 DNA follows: TGTGCCAGCAGTTACACCGGGACAAGTAATTCACCCCTCCACTTT. It codes for CASSYTGTSNSPLHF.

The chain uses TRBV6-5 and TRBJ2-1; TRBD1 aligns across 8 bases. The CDR3 loop spans 13 amino acids. V dropped 6 bases and J dropped 8; count of bases not matched to a gene: 6. Per germline, CDR1 MNHEY and CDR2 SVGAGI. CDR3 DNA sequence: TGTGCCAGCAGCCGCAGGGGGCCCGATGAGCAGTTCTTC. It specifies CASSRRGPDEQFF.

The CDR3 coding sequence is TGCGCCAGCAGCCAAGCGACATCTCGGACAGGGTCAGCTTTCTTT. It is translated as CASSQATSRTGSAFF. The gene calls are TRBV4-1 and TRBJ1-1; 8 nucleotides match TRBD1. The trim removed 1 base at V and 10 bases at J, leaving 11 bases unmatched. Germline V gives CDR1 MGHRA, CDR2 YSYEKL. The CDR3 spans 15 residues.

This chain connects TRBV29-1 to TRBJ2-7, with 7 positions matching TRBD1. Germline V lookup: CDR1 SQVTM, CDR2 ANQGSEA. This CDR3 comprises 14 residues. The J segment lost 2 bases and the V segment lost 5 bases, leaving 9 bases of the junction unmatched. CDR3 bases: TGCAGCGTTTCGGACAGGAGAAGGCCCTACGAGCAGTACTTC. As protein: CSVSDRRRPYEQYF.

The V gene is TRBV5-1, the J gene TRBJ2-7; D perhaps matches TRBD1 (5 bases). The CDR3 spans 13 residues. The V and J ends lost 3 bases and 6 bases respectively, with 13 bases between them. Germline values: CDR1 SGHRS, CDR2 YFSETQ. The CDR3 is CASSSHWGGEQYF. CDR3 nucleotides: TGCGCCAGCAGCTCACATTGGGGCGGCGAGCAGTACTTC.

The chain recombines TRBV6-6 with TRBJ2-4; D perhaps matches TRBD1 (6 bases). The V gene lost 6 bases and the J gene lost 3 bases, with 15 bases spanning the gap. The CDR3 runs to 15 residues. CDR1 is MNHNY and CDR2 is SVGAGI in the germline V gene (reference sequence). The CDR3 reads CASSTRDNVKNIQYF. CDR3 DNA sequence: TGTGCCAGCAGCACCCGGGACAACGTCAAAAACATTCAGTACTTC.

CDR3 nucleotide sequence: TGCGCCAGCAGCAGGGGACAGGGAATAGAGACCCAGTACTTC. Translating it yields CASSRGQGIETQYF. The rearrangement joins TRBV5-1 to TRBJ2-5; 9 bases are shared with TRBD1. From germline, CDR1 is SGHRS and CDR2 YFSETQ. CDR3 length equals 14 residues. V dropped 4 bases and J dropped 4; count of bases not matched to a gene: 5.

A note on this clone: This specimen includes other DNA sequences encoding the same CDR3. V usage is TRBV12-3 or TRBV12-4 and J usage is TRBJ1-2; D is ambiguous. The CDR3 length is 12 residues. Trimming took 2 bases from V and 7 from J, leaving 8 bases between them. The CDR3 sequence is CASSLRGRGYTF. The CDR3 DNA reads TGTGCCAGCAGTTTAAGAGGGCGTGGCTACACCTTC.

The gene calls are TRBV28 and TRBJ1-5; 8 bases line up with TRBD1. Trimming cost V 7 bases and J 6 bases; bases outside gene matches: 11. This CDR3 contains 15 residues. Germline CDR1 reads MDHEN; CDR2 reads SYDVKM. In DNA, the CDR3 is TGTGCCAGCACCCCCACCGGACAGGGCAGTCAGCCCCAGCATTTT. It codes for CASTPTGQGSQPQHF.

The CDR3 is CASSFGTANQPQHF. CDR3 DNA sequence: TGTGCCAGCAGCTTCGGGACAGCCAATCAGCCCCAGCATTTT. The chain is built from TRBV7-2 and TRBJ1-5; 7 positions match TRBD1. CDR3 size: 14 residues. Germline CDR1 and CDR2: SGHTA and FQGNSA. V lost 3 bases to trimming and J lost 3 bases; unmatched junction nucleotides: 2.

The chain is built from TRBV6-4 and TRBJ1-5; TRBD1 agrees at 7 bases. CDR3 size: 15 residues. The junction had 7 bases not matched to a gene; V was cut back by 4 bases and J by 4 bases. Looked up from germline, CDR1 is MRHNA and CDR2 is SNTAGT. In nucleotides, the CDR3 is TGTGCCAGCAGTGCCGGACAGGCCGATAATCAGCCCCAGCATTTT. It specifies CASSAGQADNQPQHF.

This CDR3 reads CASRPRTKTFQETQYF. Here the CDR3 DNA reads TGTGCCAGTAGACCCAGGACTAAGACCTTTCAAGAGACCCAGTACTTC. The V gene is TRBV19, the J gene TRBJ2-5, with D possibly matching TRBD2 (6 bases). Trimming cost V 6 bases and J 2 bases, with 19 bases left between them. Germline CDR1 reads LNHDA; CDR2 reads SQIVND (reference sequence). The length of the CDR3 is 16 residues. Together with reference TRBV19 and TRBJ2-5, the CDR3 gives the full variable domain: DGGITQSPKYLFRKEGQNVTLSCEQNLNHDAMYWYRQDPGQGLRLIYYSQIVNDFQKGDIAEGYSVSREKKESFPLTVTSAQKNPTAFYLCASRPRTKTFQETQYFGPGTRLLVL.

V and J are TRBV5-4 and TRBJ1-6; 8 nucleotides agree with TRBD1. Germline assignment: CDR1 SGHNT and CDR2 YYREEE (reference sequence). The ends lost 4 bases at V and 6 bases at J; junction bases unmatched: 12. This CDR3 is built from 17 residues. The CDR3 coding sequence is TGTGCCAGCAGCGGGAAGCAGGGACAGGCCATTAATTCACCCCTCCACTTT. Encoded protein: CASSGKQGQAINSPLHF.

The chain uses TRBV4-1 and TRBJ2-1; no clear D gene. CDR3 size: 16 residues. Germline CDR1 and CDR2: MGHRA and YSYEKL. V was pared by 0 bases and J by 8 bases, with 17 bases between. The CDR3 coding sequence is TGCGCCAGCAGCCAAGAGGGCTCGAGATCTCAGGATGAGCAGTTCTTC. It yields the protein CASSQEGSRSQDEQFF.